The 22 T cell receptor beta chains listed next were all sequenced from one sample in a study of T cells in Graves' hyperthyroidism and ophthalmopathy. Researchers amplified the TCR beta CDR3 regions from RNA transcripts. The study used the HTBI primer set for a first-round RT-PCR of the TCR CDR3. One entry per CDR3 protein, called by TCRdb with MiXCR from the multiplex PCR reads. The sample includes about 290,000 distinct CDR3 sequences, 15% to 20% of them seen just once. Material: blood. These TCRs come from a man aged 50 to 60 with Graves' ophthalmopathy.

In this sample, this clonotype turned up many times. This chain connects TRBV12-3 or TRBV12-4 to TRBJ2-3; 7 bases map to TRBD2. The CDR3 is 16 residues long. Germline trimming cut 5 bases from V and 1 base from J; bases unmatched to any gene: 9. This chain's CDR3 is CASSPNYREGTDTQYF. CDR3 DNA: TGTGCCAGCAGTCCTAACTATCGGGAGGGCACAGATACGCAGTATTTT.

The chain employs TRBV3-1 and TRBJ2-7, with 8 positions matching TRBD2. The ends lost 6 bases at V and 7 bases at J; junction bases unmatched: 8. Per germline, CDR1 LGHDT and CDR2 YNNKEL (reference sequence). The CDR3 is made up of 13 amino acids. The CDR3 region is CASRQLAAGEQYF. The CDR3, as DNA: TGTGCCAGCAGGCAACTAGCGGCCGGGGAGCAGTACTTC.

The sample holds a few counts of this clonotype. In DNA form, the CDR3 reads TGCAGTGCTAATTTACAGGGGATCCACGAGCAGTACTTC. Translation gives CSANLQGIHEQYF. The chain has TRBV20-1 and TRBJ2-7; 7 bases agree with TRBD1. Germline V gene data show CDR1 as DFQATT and CDR2 as SNEGSKA (reference sequence). The CDR3 totals 13 residues. Trimming at V came to 4 bases and at J to 5 bases, leaving 8 bases not matched to a gene.

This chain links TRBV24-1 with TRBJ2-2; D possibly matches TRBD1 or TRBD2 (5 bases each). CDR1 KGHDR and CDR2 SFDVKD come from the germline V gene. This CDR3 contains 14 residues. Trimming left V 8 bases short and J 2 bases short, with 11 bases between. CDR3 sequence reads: CATNLRGNTGELFF. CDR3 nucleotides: TGTGCCACCAACCTTCGGGGCAACACCGGGGAGCTGTTTTTT.

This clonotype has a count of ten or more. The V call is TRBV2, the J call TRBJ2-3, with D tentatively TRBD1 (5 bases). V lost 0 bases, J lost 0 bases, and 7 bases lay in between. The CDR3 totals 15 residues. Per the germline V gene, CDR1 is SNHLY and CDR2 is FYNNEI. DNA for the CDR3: TGTGCCAGCAGTGAAGCAGGGGCGAGCACAGATACGCAGTATTTT. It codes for CASSEAGASTDTQYF.

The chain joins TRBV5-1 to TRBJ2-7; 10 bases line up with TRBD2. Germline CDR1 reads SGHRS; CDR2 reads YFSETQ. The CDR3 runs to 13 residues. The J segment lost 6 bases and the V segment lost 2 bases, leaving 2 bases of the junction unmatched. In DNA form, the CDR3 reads TGCGCCAGCAGCTTAAAGCGGGAGGGCGAGCAGTACTTC. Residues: CASSLKREGEQYF. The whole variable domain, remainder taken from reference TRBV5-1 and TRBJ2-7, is KAGVTQTPRYLIKTRGQQVTLSCSPISGHRSVSWYQQTPGQGLQFLFEYFSETQRNKGNFPGRFSGRQFSNSRSEMNVSTLELGDSALYLCASSLKREGEQYFGPGTRLTVT.

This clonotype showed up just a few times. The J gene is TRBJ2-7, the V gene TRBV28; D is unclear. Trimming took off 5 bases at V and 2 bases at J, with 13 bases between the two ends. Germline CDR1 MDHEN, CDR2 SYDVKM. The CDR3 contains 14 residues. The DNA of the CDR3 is TGTGCCAGCAGTAAGCTTAGGGAACCCTACGAGCAGTACTTC. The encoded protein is CASSKLREPYEQYF.

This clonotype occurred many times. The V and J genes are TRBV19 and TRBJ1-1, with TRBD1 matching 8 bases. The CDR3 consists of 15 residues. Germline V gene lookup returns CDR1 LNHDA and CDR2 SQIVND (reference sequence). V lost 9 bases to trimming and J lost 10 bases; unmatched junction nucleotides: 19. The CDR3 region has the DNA TGTGCCAGCGCCTCGGGGACAGGAAGGTATGGTCGAGCTTTCTTT. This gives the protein CASASGTGRYGRAFF.

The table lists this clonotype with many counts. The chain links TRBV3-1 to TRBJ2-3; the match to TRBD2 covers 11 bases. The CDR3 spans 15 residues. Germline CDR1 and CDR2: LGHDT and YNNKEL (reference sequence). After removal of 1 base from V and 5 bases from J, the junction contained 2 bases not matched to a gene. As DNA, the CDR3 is TGTGCCAGCAGCCAAGGACTAGCGGGAAGAGATACGCAGTATTTT. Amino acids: CASSQGLAGRDTQYF.

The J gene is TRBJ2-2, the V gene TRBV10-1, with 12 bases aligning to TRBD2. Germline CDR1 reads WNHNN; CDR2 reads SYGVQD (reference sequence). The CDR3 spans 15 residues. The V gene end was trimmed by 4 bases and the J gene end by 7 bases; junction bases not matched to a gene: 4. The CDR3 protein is CASSAGTSGLGELFF. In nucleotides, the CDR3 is TGCGCCAGCAGTGCCGGGACTAGCGGGCTCGGGGAGCTGTTTTTT.

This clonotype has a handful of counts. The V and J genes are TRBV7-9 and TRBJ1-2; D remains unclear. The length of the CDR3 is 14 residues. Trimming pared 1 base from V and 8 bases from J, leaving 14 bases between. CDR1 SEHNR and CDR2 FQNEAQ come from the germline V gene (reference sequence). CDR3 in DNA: TGTGCCAGCAGCTTAGGATCCGGGGAGAACGGCTACACCTTC. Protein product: CASSLGSGENGYTF.

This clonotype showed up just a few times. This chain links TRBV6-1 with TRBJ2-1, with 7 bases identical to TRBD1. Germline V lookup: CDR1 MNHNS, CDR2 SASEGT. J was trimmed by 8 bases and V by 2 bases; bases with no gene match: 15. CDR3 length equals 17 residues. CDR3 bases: TGTGCCAGCAGTGAATTGAGGGGCGGCGTCAGGGGGTATGAGCAGTTCTTC. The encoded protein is CASSELRGGVRGYEQFF.

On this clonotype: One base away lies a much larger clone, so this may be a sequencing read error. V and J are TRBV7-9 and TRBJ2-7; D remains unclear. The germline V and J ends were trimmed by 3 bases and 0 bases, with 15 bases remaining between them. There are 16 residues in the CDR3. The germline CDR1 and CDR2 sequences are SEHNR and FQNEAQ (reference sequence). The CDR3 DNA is TGTGCCAGCAGCTTCGCCCCAGAGTGGACCTCCTACGAGCAGTACTTC. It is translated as CASSFAPEWTSYEQYF.

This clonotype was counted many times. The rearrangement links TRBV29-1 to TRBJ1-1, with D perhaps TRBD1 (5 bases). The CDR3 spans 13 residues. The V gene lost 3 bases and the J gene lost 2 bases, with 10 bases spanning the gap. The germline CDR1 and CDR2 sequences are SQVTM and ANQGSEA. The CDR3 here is CSVDGGFNTEAFF. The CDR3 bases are TGCAGCGTTGACGGGGGTTTCAACACTGAAGCTTTCTTT.

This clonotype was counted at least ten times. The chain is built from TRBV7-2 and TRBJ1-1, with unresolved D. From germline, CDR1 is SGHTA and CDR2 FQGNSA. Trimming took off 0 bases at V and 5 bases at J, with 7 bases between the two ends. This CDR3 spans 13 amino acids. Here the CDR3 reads CASSLATRTEAFF. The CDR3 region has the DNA TGTGCCAGCAGCTTAGCAACCCGAACTGAAGCTTTCTTT. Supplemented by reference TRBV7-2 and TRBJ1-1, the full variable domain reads GAGVSQSPSNKVTEKGKDVELRCDPISGHTALYWYRQSLGQGLEFLIYFQGNSAPDKSGLPSDRFSAERTGGSVSTLTIQRTQQEDSAVYLCASSLATRTEAFFGQGTRLTVV.

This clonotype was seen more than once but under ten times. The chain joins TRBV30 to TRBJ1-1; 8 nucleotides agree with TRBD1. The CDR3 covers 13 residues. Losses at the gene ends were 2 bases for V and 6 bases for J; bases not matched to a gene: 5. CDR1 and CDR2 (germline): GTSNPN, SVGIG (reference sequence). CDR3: CAWSRQGHSEAFF. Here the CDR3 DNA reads TGTGCCTGGAGTCGACAGGGGCACTCTGAAGCTTTCTTT.

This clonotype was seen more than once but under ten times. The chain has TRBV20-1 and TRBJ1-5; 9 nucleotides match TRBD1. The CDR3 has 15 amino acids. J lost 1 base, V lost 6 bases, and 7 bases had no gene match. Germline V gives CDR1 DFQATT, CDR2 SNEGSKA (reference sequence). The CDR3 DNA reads TGCAGTGCGCTACAGGGGGCGCGAAGCAATCAGCCCCAGCATTTT. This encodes CSALQGARSNQPQHF.

The CDR3 region has the DNA TGTGCCAGCAGTGAAATGGGCGGGAGGGGTCACAATGAGCAGTTCTTC. Translated: CASSEMGGRGHNEQFF. The chain links TRBV6-1 to TRBJ2-1, with 9 bases lining up with TRBD2. The CDR3 contains 16 residues. Losses at the gene ends were 2 bases for V and 5 bases for J; bases not matched to a gene: 7. CDR1 and CDR2 (germline): MNHNS, SASEGT.

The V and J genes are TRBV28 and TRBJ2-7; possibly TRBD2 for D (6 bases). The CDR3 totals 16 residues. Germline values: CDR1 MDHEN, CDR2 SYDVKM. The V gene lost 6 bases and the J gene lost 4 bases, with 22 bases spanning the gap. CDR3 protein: CASSPSRGRGWYEQYF. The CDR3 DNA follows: TGTGCCAGCAGCCCTTCTAGGGGACGGGGGTGGTACGAGCAGTACTTC.

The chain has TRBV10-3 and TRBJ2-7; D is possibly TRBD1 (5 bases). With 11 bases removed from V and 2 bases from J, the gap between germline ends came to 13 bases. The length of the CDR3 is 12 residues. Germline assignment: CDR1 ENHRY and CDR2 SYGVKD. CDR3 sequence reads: CAVQGSTYEQYF. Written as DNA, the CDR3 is TGTGCCGTCCAGGGTTCCACCTACGAGCAGTACTTC.

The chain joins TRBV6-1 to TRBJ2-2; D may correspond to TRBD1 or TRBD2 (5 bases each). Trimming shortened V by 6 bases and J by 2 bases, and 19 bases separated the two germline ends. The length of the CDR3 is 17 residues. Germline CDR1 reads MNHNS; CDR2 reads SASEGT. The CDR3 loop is CASRKGTDISNTGELFF. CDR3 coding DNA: TGTGCCAGCAGAAAAGGGACCGATATTTCAAACACCGGGGAGCTGTTTTTT.

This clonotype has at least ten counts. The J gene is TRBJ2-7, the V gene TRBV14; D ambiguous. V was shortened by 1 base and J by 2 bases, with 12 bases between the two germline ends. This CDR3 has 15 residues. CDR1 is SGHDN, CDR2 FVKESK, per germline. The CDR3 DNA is TGTGCCAGCAGCCAAGTGTCACGAAGGGCCTACGAGCAGTACTTC. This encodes CASSQVSRRAYEQYF.